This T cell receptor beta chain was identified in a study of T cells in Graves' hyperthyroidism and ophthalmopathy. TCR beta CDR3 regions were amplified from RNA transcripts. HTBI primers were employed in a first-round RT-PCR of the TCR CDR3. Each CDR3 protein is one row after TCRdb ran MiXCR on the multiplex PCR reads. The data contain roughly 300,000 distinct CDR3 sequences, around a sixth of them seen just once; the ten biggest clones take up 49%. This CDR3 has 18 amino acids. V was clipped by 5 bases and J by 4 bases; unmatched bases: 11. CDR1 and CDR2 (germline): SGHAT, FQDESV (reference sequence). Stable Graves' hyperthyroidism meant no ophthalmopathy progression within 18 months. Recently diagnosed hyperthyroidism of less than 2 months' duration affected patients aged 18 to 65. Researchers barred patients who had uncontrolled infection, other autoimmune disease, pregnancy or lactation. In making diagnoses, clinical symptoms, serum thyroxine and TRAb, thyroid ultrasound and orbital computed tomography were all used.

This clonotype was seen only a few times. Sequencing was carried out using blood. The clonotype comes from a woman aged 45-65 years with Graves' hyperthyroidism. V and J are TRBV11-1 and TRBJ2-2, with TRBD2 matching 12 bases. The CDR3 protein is CASSRGLAGSLGTGELFF. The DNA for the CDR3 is TGTGCCAGCAGCCGAGGACTAGCGGGGTCCCTTGGCACCGGGGAGCTGTTTTTT.